The 3 T cell receptor beta chains listed next were all sequenced from one sample in a study of chronic HIV infection and antiretroviral therapy. One entry per CDR3 protein, called by TCRdb with MiXCR from the 5' RACE reads. The sample has approximately 30,000 distinct CDR3 sequences; 8% to 10% are singletons. The specimen sequenced was peripheral blood. These receptors were taken from an adult who had HIV and had not received antiretroviral therapy, or was an uninfected healthy control (not recorded which).

A remark on this clonotype: A much larger clonotype is one base distant, so this may be a read error. The CDR3 ends on some other residue instead of the conserved phenylalanine or tryptophan, so this is likely a read error. V usage is TRBV5-1 and J usage is TRBJ2-5; D is possibly TRBD1 or TRBD2 (7 bases each). Deletions cut 4 bases from V and 5 bases from J, with 15 bases between. Germline V CDR1 and CDR2: SGHRS, YFSETQ. The CDR3 totals 14 residues. The CDR3 coding sequence is TGCGCCAGCAGCCCCAGGGGGGGCGGCGAGACCCAGTACCTC. It is translated as CASSPRGGGETQYL.

This clonotype was detected many times. This chain links TRBV20-1 with TRBJ2-1; 10 bases line up with TRBD2. CDR3 size: 14 residues. Trimming took 3 bases from V and 5 from J; bases not matched to a gene: 4. Germline V gene sequence: CDR1 DFQATT, CDR2 SNEGSKA (reference sequence). The CDR3 bases are TGCAGTGCTAGCGGGACTAGCGAAAACAATGAGCAGTTCTTC. Protein sequence: CSASGTSENNEQFF.

This clonotype came up once. The V and J genes are TRBV18 and TRBJ2-1; 9 bases are a match to TRBD2. V shed 0 bases, J shed 7 bases, and the junction held 10 bases outside the gene matches. Germline-derived CDR1 and CDR2 are KGHSH and LQKENI. This CDR3 spans 17 amino acids. CDR3 in DNA: TGTGCCAGCTCACCACCGTGGGCTAGCGGGGAGGTAAATGAGCAGTTCTTC. The encoded protein is CASSPPWASGEVNEQFF.